The 28 T cell receptor beta chains below were found in one sample sequenced in a study of T cells in pancreatic ductal adenocarcinoma. Produced via immunoSEQ multiplex PCR; TCRdb's table is partial and in-frame only. The table records tens of thousands of clones, 85% to 95% of them present only once. No neoadjuvant therapy was given to the selected pancreatic ductal adenocarcinoma patients before their surgery. Sequencing used PBMCs. The source of these receptors is a human donor with pancreatic ductal adenocarcinoma.

The V gene is TRBV6-5, the J gene TRBJ2-7; the D gene is possibly TRBD2 (5 bases). The V gene lost 10 bases and the J gene lost 1 base, with 14 bases spanning the gap. The CDR3 extends over 13 amino acids. Germline V gene sequence: CDR1 MNHEY, CDR2 SVGAGI. Here the CDR3 reads CATRAGGSYEQYF. Here the CDR3 DNA reads TGTGCCACAAGGGCAGGAGGATCCTACGAGCAGTACTTC.

This clone occurred once. The chain uses TRBV28 and TRBJ2-3; the D is unclear. Trimming left V 8 bases short and J 4 bases short, with 16 bases between. CDR3 length: 14 amino acids. CDR1 and CDR2 (germline): MDHEN, SYDVKM. The CDR3 region has the DNA TGTGCCAGCCGTACACCGCAGGTGCCAGATACGCAGTATTTT. Residues: CASRTPQVPDTQYF. Variable domain in full (rest from reference TRBV28 and TRBJ2-3): DVKVTQSSRYLVKRTGEKVFLECVQDMDHENMFWYRQDPGLGLRLIYFSYDVKMKEKGDIPEGYSVSREKKERFSLILESASTNQTSMYLCASRTPQVPDTQYFGPGTRLTVL.

The chain couples TRBV29-1 to TRBJ2-5; 7 nucleotides line up with TRBD2. Germline-derived CDR1 and CDR2 are SQVTM and ANQGSEA. V was clipped by 2 bases and J by 5 bases; unmatched bases: 2. This CDR3 is 12 amino acids long. The CDR3 here is CSVELGGETQYF. CDR3 nucleotides: TGCAGCGTTGAACTGGGGGGGGAGACCCAGTACTTC.

This clone was seen a single time. One end of the junction does not line up with germline, which may come from a read error. The chain combines TRBV5-7 with TRBJ2-7; D uncertain. TRBV5-7 is designated an ORF whose function remains uncertain. The CDR3 sequence is 13 residues long. CDR3 DNA: TGTGCCAGCAGCTTCCCAGAGGCTTACGCGCAGTACTTC. Translated: CASSFPEAYAQYF.

V usage is TRBV6-5 and J usage is TRBJ2-7; D tentatively reads TRBD1 or TRBD2 (6 bases each). The germline gives CDR1 MNHEY, CDR2 SVGAGI. Trimming took off 4 bases at V and 10 bases at J, with 11 bases between the two ends. The CDR3 extends over 11 amino acids. CDR3: CASSSGAGQYF. In nucleotides, the CDR3 is TGTGCCAGCAGTTCGGGGGCAGGACAGTACTTC.

The chain has TRBV4-1 and TRBJ2-7, with TRBD1 identical over 9 bases. Per the germline V gene, CDR1 is MGHRA and CDR2 is YSYEKL. This CDR3 spans 18 amino acids. J gave up 5 bases and V 1 base, and 15 bases lay outside the gene matches. CDR3 nucleotides: TGCGCCAGCAGCCAAGGGTTCAAACAGGGGGCTTTTTCGAACGAGCAGTACTTC. This encodes CASSQGFKQGAFSNEQYF.

The rearrangement uses TRBV7-2 and TRBJ1-1; possibly TRBD1 for D (5 bases). V lost 3 bases to trimming and J lost 0 bases, with 8 bases between them. This CDR3 is 14 amino acids long. CDR1 and CDR2 from the germline V gene are SGHTA and FQGNSA. The CDR3 bases are TGTGCCAGCAGCTTGGGACCGATGAACACTGAAGCTTTCTTT. Amino acids: CASSLGPMNTEAFF.

This chain connects TRBV2 to TRBJ2-1; 15 nucleotides match TRBD2. There are 16 residues in the CDR3. V shed 6 bases, J shed 9 bases, and the junction held 9 bases outside the gene matches. Germline CDR1 reads SNHLY; CDR2 reads FYNNEI. CDR3 protein: CASSRRGLAGGVEQFF. The DNA for the CDR3 is TGTGCCAGCAGCCGCCGGGGACTAGCGGGAGGTGTTGAGCAGTTCTTC.

This sequence joins TRBV9 and TRBJ2-1, with D possibly TRBD2 on 6 matching bases. Germline CDR1 reads SGDLS; CDR2 reads YYNGEE. The V and J ends lost 1 base and 2 bases respectively, with 13 bases between them. This CDR3 is 16 amino acids long. CDR3 nucleotides: TGTGCCAGCAGCGTAACGGCGGGACGGGCCTACAATGAGCAGTTCTTC. Translation: CASSVTAGRAYNEQFF.

DNA for the CDR3: TGTGCCAGCAGCCCTAAGGCGGACATTTTTAGTATTCGGGGTGAGCAGTTCTTC. This encodes CASSPKADIFSIRGEQFF. The rearrangement uses TRBV11-3 and TRBJ2-1; D is perhaps TRBD1 or TRBD2 (5 bases each). Trimming left V 5 bases short and J 9 bases short, with 29 bases between. This CDR3 has 18 amino acids. In germline, CDR1 is SGHNT, CDR2 YENEEA.

This sequence joins TRBV30 and TRBJ2-6, with unresolved D. The CDR3 loop spans 15 amino acids. V was shortened by 0 bases and J by 0 bases, with 6 bases between the two germline ends. Looked up from germline, CDR1 is GTSNPN and CDR2 is SVGIG (reference sequence). The CDR3 coding sequence is TGTGCCTGGAGTGTGGGGAACTCTGGGGCCAACGTCCTGACTTTC. Residues: CAWSVGNSGANVLTF.

The chain carries TRBV7-9 and TRBJ2-2, with 10 bases matching TRBD2. The CDR3 totals 15 residues. Per germline, CDR1 SEHNR and CDR2 FQNEAQ (reference sequence). The V and J ends lost 5 bases and 5 bases, in that order; junction bases with no gene match: 5. The CDR3 sequence: CASSQRTSGTGELFF. The DNA of the CDR3 is TGTGCCAGCAGCCAACGGACTAGCGGAACCGGGGAGCTGTTTTTT.

In this sample, this clone turned up once. The chain links TRBV30 to TRBJ1-1; D is ambiguous. The CDR3 sequence is 15 residues long. Trimming pared 4 bases from V and 1 base from J, leaving 16 bases between. The germline CDR1 and CDR2 sequences are GTSNPN and SVGIG (reference sequence). This CDR3 is CAWNVAGLWNTEAFF. The CDR3, as DNA: TGTGCCTGGAATGTCGCCGGTCTCTGGAACACTGAAGCTTTCTTT.

The V call is TRBV28, the J call TRBJ1-5; 9 bases are a match to TRBD1. J lost 3 bases, V lost 5 bases, and 8 bases had no gene match. This CDR3 comprises 16 residues. Germline CDR1 MDHEN, CDR2 SYDVKM. Here the CDR3 reads CASSRQGGADNQPQHF. The CDR3 DNA reads TGTGCCAGCAGTCGACAGGGGGGGGCGGACAATCAGCCCCAGCATTTT.

The chain's CDR3 is CASSPTQGHGGELFF. For the CDR3, the DNA is TGTGCCAGCTCACCAACACAGGGGCACGGCGGGGAGCTGTTTTTT. The chain has TRBV18 and TRBJ2-2, with 7 bases matching TRBD1. Trimming removed 2 bases from V and 7 bases from J; junction bases left unmatched: 7. The CDR3 extends over 15 amino acids. The V gene's germline CDR1 is KGHSH and CDR2 LQKENI.

This clone was recorded only once. The V gene is TRBV6-6, the J gene TRBJ1-5; D is unresolved. V gave up 0 bases and J gave up 0 bases, with 3 bases separating them. The CDR3 loop spans 14 amino acids. The germline gives CDR1 MNHNY, CDR2 SVGAGI (reference sequence). Here the CDR3 reads CASSYSNSNQPQHF. Written as DNA, the CDR3 is TGTGCCAGCAGTTACTCGAATAGCAATCAGCCCCAGCATTTT.

The gene calls are TRBV5-1 and TRBJ2-3; D possibly corresponds to TRBD2 (6 bases). V lost 4 bases, J lost 1 base, and 13 bases lay in between. Per the germline V gene, CDR1 is SGHRS and CDR2 is YFSETQ. This CDR3 has 15 residues. This CDR3 reads CASSVGGGGTDTQYF. Here the CDR3 DNA reads TGCGCCAGCAGCGTTGGTGGCGGGGGCACAGATACGCAGTATTTT. Drawing the rest from reference TRBV5-1 and TRBJ2-3, the complete variable domain is KAGVTQTPRYLIKTRGQQVTLSCSPISGHRSVSWYQQTPGQGLQFLFEYFSETQRNKGNFPGRFSGRQFSNSRSEMNVSTLELGDSALYLCASSVGGGGTDTQYFGPGTRLTVL.

The V call is TRBV19, the J call TRBJ1-1; D is undetermined. This CDR3 is 16 amino acids long. Trimming shortened V by 1 base and J by 0 bases, and 12 bases separated the two germline ends. Germline CDR1 and CDR2: LNHDA and SQIVND (reference sequence). CDR3 protein: CASSIARYRVNTEAFF. The CDR3 DNA sequence: TGTGCCAGTAGTATAGCCCGATATCGGGTGAACACTGAAGCTTTCTTT.

V usage is TRBV25-1 and J usage is TRBJ2-3, with 9 positions matching TRBD1. The CDR3 contains 15 residues. Trimming at V came to 6 bases and at J to 4 bases, leaving 8 bases not matched to a gene. The germline V gene has CDR1 MGHDK and CDR2 SYGVNS. CDR3 nucleotide sequence: TGTGCCAGCAGCCCACCGGGACAGGGTTCAGATACGCAGTATTTT. Translation: CASSPPGQGSDTQYF.

The genes are TRBV30 and TRBJ1-2; no definite D call. V gave up 3 bases and J gave up 6 bases, with 11 bases separating them. This CDR3 spans 12 amino acids. Germline CDR1 GTSNPN, CDR2 SVGIG (reference sequence). The CDR3 DNA sequence: TGTGCCTGGAGGTCTTTGGGGAATGGCTACACCTTC. Translating it yields CAWRSLGNGYTF. Together with reference TRBV30 and TRBJ1-2, the CDR3 gives the full variable domain: SQTIHQWPATLVQPVGSPLSLECTVEGTSNPNLYWYRQAAGRGLQLLFYSVGIGQISSEVPQNLSASRPQDRQFILSSKKLLLSDSGFYLCAWRSLGNGYTFGSGTRLTVV.

This chain links TRBV5-1 with TRBJ2-3, with TRBD2 identical over 13 bases. The V gene end was trimmed by 4 bases and the J gene end by 7 bases; junction bases not matched to a gene: 9. CDR3 length equals 16 residues. CDR1 SGHRS and CDR2 YFSETQ come from the germline V gene. The CDR3 is CASSPGTSGIWNTQYF. In DNA, the CDR3 is TGCGCCAGCAGCCCGGGGACTAGCGGGATTTGGAATACGCAGTATTTT.

The chain joins TRBV7-6 to TRBJ2-7; tentatively, D is TRBD1 (6 bases). Germline CDR1 is SGHVS and CDR2 is FNYEAQ. V lost 6 bases and J 2 bases, leaving 14 bases between the germline ends. The CDR3 covers 14 residues. The CDR3 DNA follows: TGTGCCAGCAGTCCACAGGGATCTACCTACGAGCAGTACTTC. This translates into CASSPQGSTYEQYF. The entire variable domain, with the rest obtained from reference TRBV7-6 and TRBJ2-7, is as follows: GAGVSQSPRYKVTKRGQDVALRCDPISGHVSLYWYRQALGQGPEFLTYFNYEAQQDKSGLPNDRFSAERPEGSISTLTIQRTEQRDSAMYRCASSPQGSTYEQYFGPGTRLTVT.

The chain links TRBV29-1 to TRBJ1-1, with no clear D. V was cut by 1 base and J by 4 bases, with 13 bases left in between. CDR1 is SQVTM, CDR2 ANQGSEA, per germline. The length of the CDR3 is 14 residues. CDR3 amino acids: CSVEGPQRTTEAFF. Here the CDR3 DNA reads TGCAGCGTTGAAGGTCCACAGAGGACCACTGAAGCTTTCTTT.

The count of this clone is one. The genes are TRBV11-1 and TRBJ1-1; D is ambiguous. V lost 5 bases to trimming and J lost 1 base, with 8 bases between them. CDR3 size: 13 residues. Germline V gene lookup returns CDR1 SGHAT and CDR2 FQDESV (reference sequence). The CDR3 protein is CASSRLGNTEAFF. In DNA, the CDR3 is TGTGCCAGCAGCCGCCTGGGGAACACTGAAGCTTTCTTT.

The V gene is TRBV6-5, the J gene TRBJ2-1; TRBD2 aligns across 11 bases. Germline lookup yields CDR1 MNHEY and CDR2 SVGAGI. With V trimmed by 2 bases and J by 8 bases, 5 bases remained unmatched. CDR3 length: 15 amino acids. CDR3 DNA: TGTGCCAGCAGTTACACGGGACTAGCGGTTTATGAGCAGTTCTTC. Amino acids: CASSYTGLAVYEQFF.

V and J are TRBV19 and TRBJ2-1, with 13 nucleotides matching TRBD2. The J segment lost 10 bases and the V segment lost 5 bases, leaving 5 bases of the junction unmatched. The CDR3 extends over 14 amino acids. Germline-derived CDR1 and CDR2 are LNHDA and SQIVND (reference sequence). This chain's CDR3 is CASSAGTSGVEQFF. Here the CDR3 DNA reads TGTGCCAGTAGTGCGGGGACTAGCGGGGTCGAGCAGTTCTTC.

This chain connects TRBV19 to TRBJ2-1, with 12 bases that match TRBD2. Trimming took 10 bases from V and 8 from J; bases not matched to a gene: 3. Looked up from germline, CDR1 is LNHDA and CDR2 is SQIVND (reference sequence). This CDR3 contains 12 residues. The CDR3 loop is CATSGRAYEQFF. In nucleotides, the CDR3 is TGTGCCACTAGCGGGAGGGCCTATGAGCAGTTCTTC.

The chain recombines TRBV6-5 with TRBJ2-7; no clear D. Germline V gene data show CDR1 as MNHEY and CDR2 as SVGAGI. Trimming removed 2 bases at V and 3 bases at J, with 8 bases between. The CDR3 consists of 13 residues. The CDR3 DNA sequence: TGTGCCAGCAGTTACAACTCCGGCTACGAGCAGTACTTC. This codes for CASSYNSGYEQYF.